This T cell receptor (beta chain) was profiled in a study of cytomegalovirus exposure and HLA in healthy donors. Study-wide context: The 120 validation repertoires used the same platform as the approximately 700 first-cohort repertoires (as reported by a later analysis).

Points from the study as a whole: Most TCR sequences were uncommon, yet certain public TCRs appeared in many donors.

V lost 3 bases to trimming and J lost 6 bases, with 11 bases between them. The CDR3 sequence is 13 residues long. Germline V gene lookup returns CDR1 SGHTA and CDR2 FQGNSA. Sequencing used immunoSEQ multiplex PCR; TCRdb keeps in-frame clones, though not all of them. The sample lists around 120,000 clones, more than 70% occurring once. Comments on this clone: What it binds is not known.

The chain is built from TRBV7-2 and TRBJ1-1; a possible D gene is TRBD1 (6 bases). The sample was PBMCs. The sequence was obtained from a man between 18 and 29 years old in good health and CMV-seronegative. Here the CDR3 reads CASSLTEGAEAFF. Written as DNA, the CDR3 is TGTGCCAGCAGCTTGACCGAGGGGGCTGAAGCTTTCTTT.